One sample yielded the 27 T cell receptor beta chains listed below, sequenced in a study of T cell repertoires in cytomegalovirus infection. Each CDR3 protein is one row after TCRdb ran MiXCR on the reads. Among about 570,000 distinct CDR3 sequences listed, over 35% were seen once. For these receptors, no antigen is known. Sample: cultured PBMCs, taken from culture after CMV antigen stimulation. Source of these receptors: a human donor in good health (CMV status not recorded). Some clones in this sample may be carry-over from other donors' samples.

A few counts support this clonotype. V gene TRBV7-2 combines with J gene TRBJ2-3, with D unclear. The CDR3 totals 13 residues. V lost 1 base and J 5 bases, leaving 7 bases between the germline ends. The V gene's germline CDR1 is SGHTA and CDR2 FQGNSA. The CDR3 loop reads CASSLVYRDTQYF. The CDR3 DNA follows: TGTGCCAGCAGCTTAGTATATCGAGATACGCAGTATTTT.

This chain links TRBV12-3 or TRBV12-4 with TRBJ2-6, with D hard to call. CDR3 size: 14 residues. Trimming took off 7 bases at V and 1 base at J, with 8 bases between the two ends. The CDR3 DNA is TGTGCCAGCACCCCGGTTTCTGGGGCCAACGTCCTGACTTTC. Amino acid sequence: CASTPVSGANVLTF.

The chain has TRBV6-2 or TRBV6-3 and TRBJ1-2, with D perhaps matching TRBD1 (6 bases). CDR3 length equals 15 residues. The V and J ends lost 4 bases and 8 bases respectively, with 20 bases between them. Germline values: CDR1 MNHEY, CDR2 SVGEGT. The CDR3 here is CASSSGTSVVGGYTF. The CDR3 DNA is TGTGCCAGCAGTTCCGGGACATCTGTAGTGGGAGGCTACACCTTC.

The gene calls are TRBV7-2 and TRBJ2-1; 12 bases line up with TRBD2. Germline V lookup: CDR1 SGHTA, CDR2 FQGNSA. The CDR3 is 19 residues long. Trimming at V came to 0 bases and at J to 1 base, leaving 7 bases not matched to a gene. The DNA of the CDR3 is TGTGCCAGCAGCTTAGCAAAGCGACTAGCGGGAGCGTCCTACAATGAGCAGTTCTTC. It translates to CASSLAKRLAGASYNEQFF.

The rearrangement uses TRBV19 and TRBJ1-2; D uncertain. This CDR3 is built from 14 residues. Trimming took off 2 bases at V and 2 bases at J, with 9 bases between the two ends. Germline V gene lookup returns CDR1 LNHDA and CDR2 SQIVND (reference sequence). This chain's CDR3 is CASSIIPGNYGYTF. The CDR3 DNA follows: TGTGCCAGTAGTATAATCCCTGGGAACTATGGCTACACCTTC.

The genes are TRBV11-3 and TRBJ2-2; 10 nucleotides align to TRBD1. The junction had 4 bases not matched to a gene; V was cut back by 5 bases and J by 4 bases. Germline lookup yields CDR1 SGHNT and CDR2 YENEEA. This CDR3 has 15 residues. The CDR3 protein is CASSRTGGSTGELFF. The CDR3 DNA sequence: TGTGCCAGCAGCCGGACAGGGGGTAGCACCGGGGAGCTGTTTTTT.

This clonotype came up a few times. The chain recombines TRBV11-2 with TRBJ2-7; 7 nucleotides agree with TRBD1. Germline CDR1 SGHAT, CDR2 FQNNGV. The J segment lost 2 bases and the V segment lost 8 bases, leaving 6 bases of the junction unmatched. CDR3 length: 13 residues. CDR3 protein: CASEGAAAYEQYF. CDR3 bases: TGTGCCAGCGAGGGGGCAGCCGCCTACGAGCAGTACTTC.

The J gene is TRBJ2-7, the V gene TRBV25-1, with no clear D. The CDR3 runs to 10 residues. V shed 5 bases and J shed 8 bases, with 7 bases lying between them. Germline CDR1 is MGHDK and CDR2 is SYGVNS. CDR3 DNA sequence: TGTGCCAGCAGTCTGGGAAAGCAGTACTTC. This encodes CASSLGKQYF.

This chain uses TRBV19 with TRBJ1-5, with D perhaps matching TRBD1 (5 bases). This CDR3 is 14 amino acids long. From germline, CDR1 is LNHDA and CDR2 SQIVND (reference sequence). As DNA, the CDR3 is TGTGCTTCTACGGGGTGGGGGGACAATCAGCCCCAGCATTTT. Its protein is CASTGWGDNQPQHF.

This clonotype came up a few times. The chain links TRBV4-1 to TRBJ2-3, with 11 positions matching TRBD2. With V trimmed by 2 bases and J by 4 bases, 5 bases remained unmatched. Germline CDR1 is MGHRA and CDR2 is YSYEKL. The CDR3 covers 16 residues. CDR3 residues: CASSQSLAGGADTQYF. The CDR3, as DNA: TGCGCCAGCAGCCAATCTCTAGCGGGGGGAGCAGATACGCAGTATTTT.

The rearrangement links TRBV10-3 to TRBJ2-7, with a weak D call TRBD2 (6 bases). V was cut by 7 bases and J by 1 base, with 11 bases left in between. The CDR3 contains 13 residues. Germline CDR1 ENHRY, CDR2 SYGVKD. CDR3 region: CAIIKEGSYEQYF. Written as DNA, the CDR3 is TGTGCCATCATCAAGGAGGGGTCCTACGAGCAGTACTTC.

The chain joins TRBV20-1 to TRBJ2-7, with D perhaps TRBD1 (6 bases). Trimming took off 5 bases at V and 0 bases at J, with 14 bases between the two ends. Germline CDR1 is DFQATT and CDR2 is SNEGSKA (reference sequence). The CDR3 extends over 14 amino acids. The CDR3 reads CSASGHLSSYEQYF. The DNA for the CDR3 is TGCAGTGCTTCGGGACACCTGAGCTCCTACGAGCAGTACTTC.

The chain uses TRBV12-3 or TRBV12-4 and TRBJ2-3; the D is unclear. Deletions cut 5 bases from V and 6 bases from J, with 6 bases between. CDR3 length equals 11 residues. In DNA form, the CDR3 reads TGTGCCAGCAGTGACTTCGATACGCAGTATTTT. Protein product: CASSDFDTQYF.

This sequence joins TRBV18 and TRBJ2-1; 10 nucleotides match TRBD2. V lost 2 bases and J lost 5; bases outside the gene matches: 9. Germline V gene lookup returns CDR1 KGHSH and CDR2 LQKENI. The CDR3 runs 17 residues. The CDR3 region has the DNA TGTGCCAGCTCACCATTGAGCGGGAGGGAACGAGACAATGAGCAGTTCTTC. Amino acid sequence: CASSPLSGRERDNEQFF.

The chain is built from TRBV7-9 and TRBJ2-7, with D possibly being TRBD1 (6 bases). The germline V and J ends were trimmed by 1 base and 3 bases, with 16 bases remaining between them. CDR3 length: 16 residues. Germline V gives CDR1 SEHNR, CDR2 FQNEAQ (reference sequence). The chain's CDR3 is CASSLVVRGPGYEQYF. The DNA for the CDR3 is TGTGCCAGCAGCTTAGTGGTCAGGGGACCAGGCTACGAGCAGTACTTC. Looking up the rest from reference TRBV7-9 and TRBJ2-7 gives the full variable domain: DTGVSQNPRHKITKRGQNVTFRCDPISEHNRLYWYRQTLGQGPEFLTYFQNEAQLEKSRLLSDRFSAERPKGSFSTLEIQRTEQGDSAMYLCASSLVVRGPGYEQYFGPGTRLTVT.

The chain uses TRBV5-1 and TRBJ1-2, with D unresolved. The CDR3 totals 15 residues. Germline lookup yields CDR1 SGHRS and CDR2 YFSETQ. Trimming took off 0 bases at V and 7 bases at J, with 16 bases between the two ends. The CDR3 DNA follows: TGCGCCAGCAGCTTGGCGAGCTATGGAGCGGGTGGCTACACCTTC. Its translation is CASSLASYGAGGYTF.

This clonotype was counted ten times or more. The genes are TRBV6-6 and TRBJ2-6, with 7 bases that match TRBD1. This CDR3 contains 16 residues. The V gene end was trimmed by 6 bases and the J gene end by 0 bases; junction bases not matched to a gene: 5. Germline lookup yields CDR1 MNHNY and CDR2 SVGAGI (reference sequence). In DNA form, the CDR3 reads TGTGCCAGCAGACAGGGGACACACTCTGGGGCCAACGTCCTGACTTTC. Its protein product is CASRQGTHSGANVLTF.

This clonotype was recorded only once. The CDR3 nucleotides are TGTGCCAGCAGTTACGGCCCCAGGGGCCAGCCCCAGCATTTT. Protein sequence: CASSYGPRGQPQHF. The rearrangement joins TRBV6-5 to TRBJ1-5; tentative D call: TRBD1 (6 bases). Deletions cut 2 bases from V and 7 bases from J, with 12 bases between. Germline V lookup: CDR1 MNHEY, CDR2 SVGAGI. This CDR3 is 14 amino acids long.

The chain combines TRBV7-6 with TRBJ2-1; maybe TRBD2 (6 bases). The germline gives CDR1 SGHVS, CDR2 FNYEAQ. The CDR3 totals 18 residues. V was shortened by 2 bases and J by 4 bases, with 21 bases between the two germline ends. CDR3 coding DNA: TGTGCCAGCAGCTTAAAATTTTTTGTGGGAGGAGGGTACAATGAGCAGTTCTTC. Its protein is CASSLKFFVGGGYNEQFF.

The genes are TRBV12-3 or TRBV12-4 and TRBJ1-1; 9 bases are shared with TRBD1. The V gene end was trimmed by 6 bases and the J gene end by 0 bases; junction bases not matched to a gene: 5. This CDR3 is built from 15 residues. The CDR3 spells CASRYRTGVNTEAFF. CDR3 coding DNA: TGTGCCAGCAGGTATCGGACAGGGGTGAACACTGAAGCTTTCTTT.

The rearrangement joins TRBV7-2 to TRBJ2-7; D possibly uses TRBD1 or TRBD2 (7 bases each). This CDR3 contains 17 residues. Germline CDR1 is SGHTA and CDR2 is FQGNSA. Trimming cost V 5 bases and J 0 bases, with 20 bases left between them. CDR3 bases: TGTGCCAGCAGCCCAGGGGGGGGGAGCGGGGTCTCCTACGAGCAGTACTTC. Translation: CASSPGGGSGVSYEQYF.

This clonotype was seen repeatedly, ten times or more. The rearrangement uses TRBV7-2 and TRBJ2-5; D is ambiguous. Trimming pared 5 bases from V and 2 bases from J, leaving 21 bases between. The CDR3 contains 17 residues. CDR1 and CDR2 from the germline V gene are SGHTA and FQGNSA. The CDR3 DNA reads TGTGCCAGCAGCCCCCAAGACCCGTTAGAGTTTCAAGAGACCCAGTACTTC. Translating gives CASSPQDPLEFQETQYF.

The genes are TRBV7-3 and TRBJ2-7; TRBD2 matches 7 bases. The CDR3 is 14 residues long. CDR1 and CDR2 (germline): SGHTA, FQGTGA. Trimming at V came to 5 bases and at J to 3 bases, leaving 7 bases not matched to a gene. The CDR3 bases are TGTGCCAGCAGCCCTTACGGGGGGAACTACGAGCAGTACTTC. It is translated as CASSPYGGNYEQYF.

This chain links TRBV27 with TRBJ2-2, with D unresolved. The CDR3 is 14 amino acids. The germline V gene encodes CDR1 MNHEY and CDR2 SMNVEV (reference sequence). The V and J ends lost 4 bases and 8 bases respectively, with 14 bases between them. Here the CDR3 DNA reads TGTGCCAGCAGTTCCTGGCTCCTCCTGGGGGAGCTGTTTTTT. Amino acid sequence: CASSSWLLLGELFF.

V gene TRBV7-2 combines with J gene TRBJ2-3; maybe TRBD2 (7 bases). Germline CDR1 and CDR2: SGHTA and FQGNSA. The ends were cut back, 5 bases at V and 1 base at J, with 13 bases in the middle. This CDR3 contains 15 residues. The CDR3 region is CASSKGGAGTDTQYF. In DNA, the CDR3 is TGTGCCAGCAGCAAAGGGGGGGCGGGCACAGATACGCAGTATTTT.

This clonotype was seen at least ten times. The rearrangement uses TRBV7-2 and TRBJ2-5, with 9 bases identical to TRBD2. The CDR3 sequence is 14 residues long. V lost 5 bases, J lost 3 bases, and 4 bases stayed unmatched. Germline CDR1 and CDR2: SGHTA and FQGNSA. The CDR3 is CASSPEREEETQYF. The CDR3 DNA sequence: TGTGCCAGCAGCCCGGAGCGGGAGGAAGAGACCCAGTACTTC.

The rearrangement links TRBV7-9 to TRBJ1-2, with no clear D. The germline V gene has CDR1 SEHNR and CDR2 FQNEAQ (reference sequence). Trimming took 5 bases from V and 1 from J, leaving 5 bases between them. The CDR3 is made up of 12 amino acids. The CDR3 sequence: CASSNSNYGYTF. The DNA for the CDR3 is TGTGCCAGCAGCAACAGTAACTATGGCTACACCTTC. Combining the CDR3 with reference TRBV7-9 and TRBJ1-2 gives the whole variable domain DTGVSQNPRHKITKRGQNVTFRCDPISEHNRLYWYRQTLGQGPEFLTYFQNEAQLEKSRLLSDRFSAERPKGSFSTLEIQRTEQGDSAMYLCASSNSNYGYTFGSGTRLTVV.